Listed below are T cell receptor beta chains from one sample, sequenced in a study of human T cells and chemical hapten exposure. MiXCR, run by TCRdb on the RACE reads, gives a single entry per CDR3 protein. The sample contains around 65,000 distinct CDR3 sequences, 6% to 7% of which appear only once. Source material: whole blood. Every receptor here comes from a female donor in good health. Some clones in this sample may be carry-over from other donors' samples. Both conserved end residues are part of each CDR3. D genes are given only for firm matches. Clone size is stated in some rows and not others, as once, few, many or a class when expanded.

cdr3_nt: TGTGCCAGCAGCTATAACCCGGGACAGGGAGAAGAGACCCAGTACTTC; cdr3_aa: CASSYNPGQGEETQYF; v_call: TRBV12-3/TRBV12-4; d_call: TRBD1; clone_size: few; j_call: TRBJ2-5
cdr3_nt: TGTGCCTGGAGTGTAGCAGGGGTGAACACTGAAGCTTTCTTT; cdr3_aa: CAWSVAGVNTEAFF; v_call: TRBV30; d_call: -; clone_size: many; j_call: TRBJ1-1
cdr3_nt: TGTGCCAGCAGCTCTTCGGCGGCAGGGCCGGACACTGAAGCTTTCTTT; cdr3_aa: CASSSSAAGPDTEAFF; v_call: TRBV28; d_call: -; clone_size: many; j_call: TRBJ1-1
cdr3_nt: TGTGCCAGTAGTGCGACAGACTTCTCCTACGAGCAGTACTTC; cdr3_aa: CASSATDFSYEQYF; v_call: TRBV19; d_call: -; clone_size: few; j_call: TRBJ2-7
cdr3_nt: TGTGCCAGCAGCCCCCGGGACAGACAATACAATGAGCAGTTCTTC; cdr3_aa: CASSPRDRQYNEQFF; v_call: TRBV3-1; d_call: TRBD1; clone_size: many; j_call: TRBJ2-1
cdr3_nt: TGTGCCAGCAGGAACCGGGACAGGGCAGATACGCAGTATTTT; cdr3_aa: CASRNRDRADTQYF; v_call: TRBV13; d_call: TRBD1; clone_size: many; j_call: TRBJ2-3
cdr3_nt: TGCAGCGCCGCAGTTCAGGGAGTGGATCAGCCCCAGCATTTT; cdr3_aa: CSAAVQGVDQPQHF; v_call: TRBV29-1; d_call: -; clone_size: many; j_call: TRBJ1-5
cdr3_nt: TGTGCCAGCAGCTCCAACAGGGACTACGAGCAGTACTTC; cdr3_aa: CASSSNRDYEQYF; v_call: TRBV13; d_call: -; clone_size: many; j_call: TRBJ2-7
cdr3_nt: TGTGCCAGCAGCTTACAGCGGGAGACGGTTTATGGCCACACAGATACGCAGTATTTT; cdr3_aa: CASSLQRETVYGHTDTQYF; v_call: TRBV7-8; d_call: TRBD2; clone_size: many; j_call: TRBJ2-3
cdr3_nt: TGTGCCAGCAGTTTACGGCTCGCAGATACGCAGTATTTT; cdr3_aa: CASSLRLADTQYF; v_call: TRBV28; d_call: -; clone_size: -; j_call: TRBJ2-3
cdr3_nt: TGCGCCAGCAGCGGGGTCGGGGGATCTGGGGCCAACGTCCTGACTTTC; cdr3_aa: CASSGVGGSGANVLTF; v_call: TRBV5-1; d_call: -; clone_size: few; j_call: TRBJ2-6
cdr3_nt: TGTGCCAGCAGCCCTCTACCGACGGTTGTAGCCACTGAAGCTTTCTTT; cdr3_aa: CASSPLPTVVATEAFF; v_call: TRBV7-2; d_call: -; clone_size: few; j_call: TRBJ1-1
cdr3_nt: TGTGCCAGCAGTTTAGCCAGGACTTCGTATGGCTACACCTTC; cdr3_aa: CASSLARTSYGYTF; v_call: TRBV28; d_call: -; clone_size: -; j_call: TRBJ1-2
cdr3_nt: TGTGCCAGCAGTTCTACTAGCGGGATCCAAGAGACCCAGTACTTC; cdr3_aa: CASSSTSGIQETQYF; v_call: TRBV28; d_call: TRBD2; clone_size: -; j_call: TRBJ2-5
cdr3_nt: TGCGCCAGCAGCTTGGCCAACGGGTACACCAATGAGCAGTTCTTC; cdr3_aa: CASSLANGYTNEQFF; v_call: TRBV5-1; d_call: -; clone_size: many; j_call: TRBJ2-1
cdr3_nt: TGTGCCAGCAGTCTTCGGGACAGGAGCCAAGAGACCCAGTACTTC; cdr3_aa: CASSLRDRSQETQYF; v_call: TRBV28; d_call: TRBD1; clone_size: many; j_call: TRBJ2-5
cdr3_nt: TGCAGTGCTAGGGGTCCGATGGACAGGGGCACTGAAGCTTTCTTT; cdr3_aa: CSARGPMDRGTEAFF; v_call: TRBV20-1; d_call: TRBD1; clone_size: many; j_call: TRBJ1-1
cdr3_nt: TGTGCCAGCTCTACGGGAGGGCCTACAGATACGCAGTATTTT; cdr3_aa: CASSTGGPTDTQYF; v_call: TRBV28; d_call: TRBD2; clone_size: many; j_call: TRBJ2-3
cdr3_nt: TGTGCCAGCTCTGGGGGAGGCAATCAGCCCCAGCATTTT; cdr3_aa: CASSGGGNQPQHF; v_call: TRBV28; d_call: -; clone_size: many; j_call: TRBJ1-5
cdr3_nt: TGTGCCAGCAGTTCAACCGACAGCCTAGTCAATGGCTACACCTTC; cdr3_aa: CASSSTDSLVNGYTF; v_call: TRBV27; d_call: -; clone_size: few; j_call: TRBJ1-2
cdr3_nt: TGCAGCGTCCTTGGACAGGGGGGAGCCGGGGAGCTGTTTTTT; cdr3_aa: CSVLGQGGAGELFF; v_call: TRBV29-1; d_call: TRBD1; clone_size: many; j_call: TRBJ2-2
cdr3_nt: TGTGCCAGCAGTCAGGGAAACACTGAAGCTTTCTTT; cdr3_aa: CASSQGNTEAFF; v_call: TRBV6-5; d_call: -; clone_size: many; j_call: TRBJ1-1
cdr3_nt: TGTGCCAGCAGCCCCCCGGGACTTCGCAATGAGCAGTTCTTC; cdr3_aa: CASSPPGLRNEQFF; v_call: TRBV6-5; d_call: -; clone_size: -; j_call: TRBJ2-1
cdr3_nt: TGTGCCAGTAGTACCCGACTAAAAATGTACTTC; cdr3_aa: CASSTRLKMYF; v_call: TRBV19; d_call: -; clone_size: -; j_call: TRBJ2-7
cdr3_nt: TGTGCCAGCAGTTTAAAAGGGTATGGCACTGAAGCTTTCTTT; cdr3_aa: CASSLKGYGTEAFF; v_call: TRBV28; d_call: -; clone_size: -; j_call: TRBJ1-1
cdr3_nt: TGCAGCGTTGTTTCCGGGGACTTGAAAGAGACCCAGTACTTC; cdr3_aa: CSVVSGDLKETQYF; v_call: TRBV29-1; d_call: -; clone_size: many; j_call: TRBJ2-5
cdr3_nt: TGCAGTGCTCTCGGGACACTAACTTCACCCCTCCACTTT; cdr3_aa: CSALGTLTSPLHF; v_call: TRBV20-1; d_call: -; clone_size: many; j_call: TRBJ1-6
cdr3_nt: TGTGCCAGCAGTTCCACGACTGGGGGGGAGACCCAGTACTTC; cdr3_aa: CASSSTTGGETQYF; v_call: TRBV6-5; d_call: -; clone_size: -; j_call: TRBJ2-5
cdr3_nt: TGTGCCAGCAGTTACGCGGGAGGGCGGCGGGAGCAGTACTTC; cdr3_aa: CASSYAGGRREQYF; v_call: TRBV6-2/TRBV6-3; d_call: TRBD2; clone_size: many; j_call: TRBJ2-7
cdr3_nt: TGTGCCAGCAGTTTAGCGGGACTGTCCTCCTACAATGAGCAGTTCTTC; cdr3_aa: CASSLAGLSSYNEQFF; v_call: TRBV28; d_call: -; clone_size: few; j_call: TRBJ2-1
cdr3_nt: TGCAGCGTTGAAGAAAGAGTGGCGGCTTTCTTT; cdr3_aa: CSVEERVAAFF; v_call: TRBV29-1; d_call: -; clone_size: -; j_call: TRBJ1-1
cdr3_nt: TGTGCCAGCAGCAAACCAGGGAGCTGGGCCAACGTCCTGACTTTC; cdr3_aa: CASSKPGSWANVLTF; v_call: TRBV28; d_call: -; clone_size: -; j_call: TRBJ2-6
cdr3_nt: TGTGCCAGCAGCTTAACCGGGACCGGGGAGCTGTTTTTT; cdr3_aa: CASSLTGTGELFF; v_call: TRBV7-9; d_call: -; clone_size: -; j_call: TRBJ2-2
cdr3_nt: TGTGCCTGGAGTGTAAGTCTAGCGGGAGCCTACGAGCAGTACTTC; cdr3_aa: CAWSVSLAGAYEQYF; v_call: TRBV30; d_call: TRBD2; clone_size: -; j_call: TRBJ2-7
cdr3_nt: TGTGCCAGCAGTTACACCTCTGCGGGAGGTTCAATGGATACGCAGTATTTT; cdr3_aa: CASSYTSAGGSMDTQYF; v_call: TRBV6-5; d_call: TRBD2; clone_size: -; j_call: TRBJ2-3
cdr3_nt: TGTGCCAGCAGTTACCTCCTGGGGGCGGCTAATGAAAAACTGTTTTTT; cdr3_aa: CASSYLLGAANEKLFF; v_call: TRBV6-6; d_call: -; clone_size: -; j_call: TRBJ1-4
cdr3_nt: TGTGCCAGCAGTGCAACGGGCCTCCTGGGAACTAATGAAAAACTGTTTTTT; cdr3_aa: CASSATGLLGTNEKLFF; v_call: TRBV6-1; d_call: -; clone_size: many; j_call: TRBJ1-4
cdr3_nt: TGTGCCAGCAGTGGTTCCGGGGCCCAAAGCCCCGGGGAGCTGTTTTTT; cdr3_aa: CASSGSGAQSPGELFF; v_call: TRBV6-1; d_call: -; clone_size: -; j_call: TRBJ2-2
cdr3_nt: TGTGCTAGTGGTTCCCCCGGGTTAGTTAACGGCAATGAGCAGTTCTTC; cdr3_aa: CASGSPGLVNGNEQFF; v_call: TRBV12-5; d_call: -; clone_size: many; j_call: TRBJ2-1
cdr3_nt: TGCAGCGTCTCTCAATTGAACACTGAAGCTTTCTTT; cdr3_aa: CSVSQLNTEAFF; v_call: TRBV29-1; d_call: -; clone_size: -; j_call: TRBJ1-1
cdr3_nt: TGCAGTGCTAGGACTGCGGACATTCAGTACTTC; cdr3_aa: CSARTADIQYF; v_call: TRBV20-1; d_call: -; clone_size: many; j_call: TRBJ2-4
cdr3_nt: TGTGCCAGCAGCCCGATACAGTCATCACCCCTCCACTTT; cdr3_aa: CASSPIQSSPLHF; v_call: TRBV7-9; d_call: -; clone_size: few; j_call: TRBJ1-6
cdr3_nt: TGTGCCAGCAGCTTAAAGGCAACAGCGGGAGTTCGCGAGACCCAGTACTTC; cdr3_aa: CASSLKATAGVRETQYF; v_call: TRBV7-2; d_call: TRBD2; clone_size: -; j_call: TRBJ2-5
cdr3_nt: TGTGCCAGCAGTTTACAGGGGACCTTCTATGGCTACACCTTC; cdr3_aa: CASSLQGTFYGYTF; v_call: TRBV6-5; d_call: TRBD1; clone_size: -; j_call: TRBJ1-2
cdr3_nt: TGTGCCAGCAGCTACAGGGGGCATGGGGCCAACGTCCTGACTTTC; cdr3_aa: CASSYRGHGANVLTF; v_call: TRBV5-6; d_call: TRBD1; clone_size: -; j_call: TRBJ2-6